A selection of T cell receptor beta chains follows, all from one sample in a study of shared clonotypes between healthy human individuals. Sequencing was performed with immunoSEQ multiplex PCR; in TCRdb, only in-frame clones are kept and a portion is missing. The table shows some 2.1 million clones, with 85% to 95% occurring only once. The sequenced material came from naive CD4+ T cells sorted from blood. The receptor source for this set is a man between 18 and 35 years old in good health. CDR3s include the opening cysteine and the closing phenylalanine or tryptophan. The order of the fields is V gene, clone size, D gene, J gene, CDR3 protein, CDR3 DNA. A D gene is named only where the DNA matches it firmly. Clone size is shown for a subset of rows, as once, few, many or a class of expanded clone.

TRBV5-1	NA	NA	TRBJ2-7	CASSLGQGNYEQYF	TGCGCCAGCAGCTTGGGCCAGGGGAACTACGAGCAGTACTTC
TRBV5-8	NA	NA	TRBJ1-6	CASSSFGNSPLHF	TGTGCCAGCAGCTCGTTCGGTAATTCACCCCTCCACTTT
TRBV7-2	NA	NA	TRBJ2-1	CASSLEQGFGDNEQFF	TGTGCCAGCAGCTTAGAGCAGGGTTTTGGGGACAATGAGCAGTTCTTC
TRBV25-1	NA	NA	TRBJ1-3	CASSQSDLSGNTIYF	TGTGCCAGCAGTCAATCGGATCTATCTGGAAACACCATATATTTT
TRBV5-1	NA	NA	TRBJ1-1	CASSLAGGVTEAFF	TGCGCCAGCAGCTTGGCCGGTGGAGTCACTGAAGCTTTCTTT
TRBV5-1	NA	TRBD2	TRBJ2-1	CASSVGLAGVGEQFF	TGCGCCAGCAGCGTCGGACTAGCGGGAGTAGGTGAGCAGTTCTTC
TRBV2	NA	TRBD2	TRBJ2-3	CASSGRRSGRTDTQYF	TGTGCCAGCAGTGGAAGGCGTAGCGGGCGCACAGATACGCAGTATTTT
TRBV7-2	NA	NA	TRBJ2-3	CASSPAADTQYF	TGTGCCAGCAGCCCTGCCGCTGATACGCAGTATTTT
TRBV5-4	few	TRBD1	TRBJ1-6	CASSLVQGNSPLHF	TGTGCCAGCAGCTTGGTACAGGGGAATTCACCCCTCCACTTT
TRBV6-5	NA	NA	TRBJ1-1	CASSYSRDFNTEAFF	TGTGCCAGCAGTTACTCGAGGGACTTTAACACTGAAGCTTTCTTT
TRBV9	many	NA	TRBJ1-6	CASSAGLHNSPLHF	TGTGCCAGCAGCGCCGGCCTCCATAATTCACCCCTCCACTTT
TRBV5-1	few	NA	TRBJ2-7	CASSLAYEQYF	TGCGCCAGCAGCTTGGCCTACGAGCAGTACTTC
TRBV27	NA	NA	TRBJ2-2	CASRKRGGLGTGELFF	TGTGCCAGCAGGAAGAGGGGGGGGTTGGGGACCGGGGAGCTGTTTTTT
TRBV4-3	NA	TRBD1	TRBJ2-3	CASSQARGQGITDTQYF	TGCGCCAGCAGCCAGGCCCGGGGACAGGGAATCACAGATACGCAGTATTTT
TRBV6-1	NA	NA	TRBJ2-7	CASSEARPRWAIYEQYF	TGTGCCAGCAGTGAAGCGCGACCAAGGTGGGCGATCTACGAGCAGTACTTC
TRBV5-1	once	TRBD2	TRBJ2-3	CASSLGSGGATDTQYF	TGCGCCAGCAGCTTGGGTAGCGGGGGGGCCACAGATACGCAGTATTTT
TRBV5-6	NA	TRBD1	TRBJ2-1	CASRFTGAQLNEQFF	TGTGCCAGCAGATTTACAGGGGCCCAGCTCAATGAGCAGTTCTTC
TRBV29-1	NA	NA	TRBJ2-6	CSVLGAGANVLTF	TGCAGCGTTCTTGGGGCCGGGGCCAACGTCCTGACTTTC
TRBV5-1	NA	TRBD1	TRBJ2-7	CASSSYRDRGPYEQYF	TGCGCCAGCAGCTCGTACCGGGACAGGGGGCCCTACGAGCAGTACTTC
TRBV5-8	NA	NA	TRBJ1-5	CASSFRTVEINQPQHF	TGTGCCAGCAGCTTTCGTACAGTTGAAATTAATCAGCCCCAGCATTTT
TRBV5-1	NA	TRBD1	TRBJ1-1	CASQGVSLGEAFF	TGCGCCAGCCAGGGGGTCTCGCTCGGTGAAGCTTTCTTT
TRBV13	NA	NA	TRBJ2-7	CASSLGVGVLYEQYF	TGTGCCAGCAGCTTAGGCGTCGGGGTTCTGTACGAGCAGTACTTC
TRBV6-1	NA	NA	TRBJ1-4	CASSEIWRQPREKLFF	TGTGCCAGCAGTGAAATATGGAGACAGCCGCGCGAAAAACTGTTTTTT
TRBV4-1	NA	TRBD1	TRBJ2-7	CASSQDLEEGTGRNEQYF	TGCGCCAGCAGCCAAGATTTAGAAGAGGGGACAGGGAGGAACGAGCAGTACTTC
TRBV2	NA	NA	TRBJ2-4	CASSADSKNIQYF	TGTGCCAGCAGTGCGGACAGCAAAAACATTCAGTACTTC
TRBV11-3	NA	TRBD2	TRBJ2-5	CASSRAGGGETQYF	TGTGCCAGCAGCCGAGCGGGAGGCGGAGAGACCCAGTACTTC
TRBV6-1	NA	TRBD2	TRBJ2-7	CASSEALRTSGGTYEQYF	TGTGCCAGCAGTGAAGCGCTTCGGACTAGCGGGGGAACCTACGAGCAGTACTTC
TRBV7-9	NA	NA	TRBJ1-2	CASSLAYGAGPTQPYGYTF	TGTGCCAGCAGCTTAGCGTACGGGGCAGGGCCTACGCAACCCTATGGCTACACCTTC
TRBV6-4	NA	NA	TRBJ2-3	CASSKTGDTQYF	TGTGCCAGCAGTAAGACGGGTGATACGCAGTATTTT
TRBV9	NA	NA	TRBJ1-1	CASSVEEGRSTEAFF	TGTGCCAGCAGCGTAGAGGAGGGGCGGAGCACTGAAGCTTTCTTT
TRBV6-5	NA	TRBD2	TRBJ2-7	CASSYSPAGTYEQYF	TGTGCCAGCAGTTACTCCCCAGCGGGAACCTACGAGCAGTACTTC
TRBV19	few	TRBD1	TRBJ1-6	CASSSVGQGVSPLHF	TGTGCCAGTAGTAGTGTCGGACAGGGGGTTTCACCCCTCCACTTT
TRBV5-1	NA	NA	TRBJ1-5	CASSLEPRDNNQPQHF	TGCGCCAGCAGCTTGGAACCCCGGGACAACAATCAGCCCCAGCATTTT
TRBV30	NA	TRBD1	TRBJ1-2	CAWSVQRTTGGGRGYTF	TGTGCCTGGAGTGTACAACGGACGACAGGGGGCGGGCGCGGCTACACCTTC
TRBV10-3	NA	NA	TRBJ1-6	CAINAGGELSPLHF	TGTGCCATCAATGCGGGCGGGGAACTGTCACCCCTCCACTTT
TRBV25-1	NA	NA	TRBJ1-5	CASSEGGVRNQPQHF	TGTGCCAGCAGTGAAGGGGGCGTACGCAATCAGCCCCAGCATTTT
TRBV6-5	NA	NA	TRBJ2-7	CASSYSTSTYEQYF	TGTGCCAGCAGTTATAGCACCTCTACCTACGAGCAGTACTTC
TRBV6-1	NA	TRBD1	TRBJ2-1	CASSGRQGSYNEQFF	TGTGCCAGCAGTGGGAGACAGGGTTCCTACAATGAGCAGTTCTTC
TRBV10-3	NA	NA	TRBJ2-1	CAISESGGVSYNEQFF	TGTGCCATCAGTGAGTCGGGGGGCGTCTCCTACAATGAGCAGTTCTTC
TRBV7-9	NA	NA	TRBJ1-4	CASSPLEPSEKLFF	TGTGCCAGCAGCCCCCTGGAGCCTAGTGAAAAACTGTTTTTT
TRBV2	NA	TRBD1	TRBJ1-2	CASSRDRVYGYTF	TGTGCCAGCAGTAGGGACAGGGTATATGGCTACACCTTC
TRBV6-5	NA	NA	TRBJ2-7	CASSRGGKYEQYF	TGTGCCAGCAGCAGGGGTGGAAAATACGAGCAGTACTTC
TRBV28	NA	NA	TRBJ1-2	CASSLVKGGGYTF	TGTGCCAGCAGTTTAGTGAAGGGTGGTGGCTACACCTTC